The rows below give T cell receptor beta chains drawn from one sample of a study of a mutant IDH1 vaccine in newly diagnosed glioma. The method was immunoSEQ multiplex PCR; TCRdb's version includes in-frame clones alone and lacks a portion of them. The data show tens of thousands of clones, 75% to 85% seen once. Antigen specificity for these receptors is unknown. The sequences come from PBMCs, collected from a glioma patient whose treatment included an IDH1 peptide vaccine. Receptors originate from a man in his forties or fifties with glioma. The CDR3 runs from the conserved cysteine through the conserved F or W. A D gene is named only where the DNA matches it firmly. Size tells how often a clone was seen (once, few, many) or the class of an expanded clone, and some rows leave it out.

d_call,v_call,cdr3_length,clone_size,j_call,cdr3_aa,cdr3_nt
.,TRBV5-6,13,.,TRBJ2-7,CASSPGPDYEQYF,TGTGCCAGCAGCCCTGGGCCAGACTACGAGCAGTACTTC
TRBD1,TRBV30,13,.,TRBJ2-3,CAWSVPPDRTQYF,TGTGCCTGGAGTGTACCCCCGGACAGGACGCAGTATTTT
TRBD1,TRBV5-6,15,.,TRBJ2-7,CASSQMTGGTYEQYF,TGTGCCAGCAGCCAGATGACAGGGGGCACCTACGAGCAGTACTTC
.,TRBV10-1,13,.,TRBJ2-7,CASSTGPSYEQYF,TGCGCCAGCAGCACCGGACCCTCCTACGAGCAGTACTTC
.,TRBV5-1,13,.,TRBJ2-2,CASSSGGTGELFF,TGCGCCAGCAGCTCCGGAGGCACCGGGGAGCTGTTTTTT
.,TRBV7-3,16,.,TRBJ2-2,CASSALRATNTGELFF,TGTGCCAGCAGCGCCCTGCGGGCTACGAACACCGGGGAGCTGTTTTTT
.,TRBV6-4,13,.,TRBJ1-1,CASSGLRGTEAFF,TGTGCCAGCAGTGGGTTAAGGGGCACTGAAGCTTTCTTT
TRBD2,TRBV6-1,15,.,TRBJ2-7,CASTPGAGGPYEQYF,TGTGCCAGCACCCCCGGGGCGGGGGGGCCTTACGAGCAGTACTTC
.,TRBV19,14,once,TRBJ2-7,CASSIAAGENEQYF,TGTGCCAGTAGTATAGCGGCAGGGGAAAACGAGCAGTACTTC
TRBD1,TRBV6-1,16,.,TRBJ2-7,CAISDPGQDPSYEQYF,TGTGCCATCAGTGACCCTGGACAGGACCCATCCTACGAGCAGTACTTC
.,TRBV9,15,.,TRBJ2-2,CASSVMDRKDGELFF,TGTGCCAGCAGCGTCATGGATAGGAAGGACGGGGAGCTGTTTTTT
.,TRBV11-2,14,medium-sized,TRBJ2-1,CASSLGSEGNEQFF,TGTGCCAGCAGCTTAGGTAGCGAAGGGAATGAGCAGTTCTTC
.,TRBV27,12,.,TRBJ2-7,CASSNRVSEQYF,TGTGCCAGCAGCAACAGGGTTTCGGAACAGTACTTC
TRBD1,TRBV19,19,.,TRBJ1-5,CASNLHRGRDIKGNQPQHF,TGTGCCAGTAACCTTCACAGGGGGCGGGATATTAAGGGCAATCAGCCCCAGCATTTT
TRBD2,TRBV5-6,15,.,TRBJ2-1,CASSYPGLSYNEQFF,TGTGCCAGCAGCTACCCGGGACTATCCTACAATGAGCAGTTCTTC
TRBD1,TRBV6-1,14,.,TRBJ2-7,CASSEWDRIYEQYF,TGTGCCAGCAGTGAATGGGACAGGATCTACGAGCAGTACTTC
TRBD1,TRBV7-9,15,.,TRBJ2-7,CASSLGGQGAYEQYF,TGTGCCAGCAGTTTAGGAGGACAGGGCGCCTACGAGCAGTACTTC
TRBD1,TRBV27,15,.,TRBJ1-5,CASSSSVTGYQPQHF,TGTGCCAGCAGTTCCAGCGTGACAGGGTACCAGCCCCAGCATTTT
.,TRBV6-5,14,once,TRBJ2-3,CASALNRVTDTQYF,TGTGCCAGCGCCTTAAACAGGGTTACAGATACGCAGTATTTT
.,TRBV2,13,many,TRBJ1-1,CASSKDKNTEAFF,TGTGCCAGCAGTAAGGACAAGAACACTGAAGCTTTCTTT
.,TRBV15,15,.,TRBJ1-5,CTTSRSTGSWGPQHF,TGTACCACCAGCAGAAGTACAGGGAGCTGGGGGCCCCAGCATTTT
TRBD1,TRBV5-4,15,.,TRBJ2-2,CASSYPGQLTGELFF,TGTGCCAGCAGCTACCCGGGACAGCTCACCGGGGAGCTGTTTTTT
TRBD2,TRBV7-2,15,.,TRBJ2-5,CASSLASGSGETQYF,TGTGCCAGCAGCTTAGCTAGCGGGAGCGGAGAGACCCAGTACTTC
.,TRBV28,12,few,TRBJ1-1,CASTSWGTEAFF,TGTGCCAGCACCTCGTGGGGGACTGAAGCTTTCTTT
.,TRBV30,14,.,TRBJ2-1,CAWSPGLVGNEQFF,TGTGCCTGGAGTCCGGGCCTCGTCGGGAATGAGCAGTTCTTC
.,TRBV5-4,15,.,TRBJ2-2,CASSLGVPNTGELFF,TGTGCCAGCAGCTTGGGGGTCCCGAACACCGGGGAGCTGTTTTTT
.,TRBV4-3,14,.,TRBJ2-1,CAPLPGRSYNEQFF,TGCGCCCCCCTGCCGGGGAGGTCCTACAATGAGCAGTTCTTC
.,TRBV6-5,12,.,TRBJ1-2,CASREDDYGYTF,TGTGCCAGCAGAGAAGACGACTATGGCTACACCTTC
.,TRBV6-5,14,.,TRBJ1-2,CASSYSNGVDGYTF,TGTGCCAGCAGTTACTCGAACGGAGTAGATGGCTACACCTTC
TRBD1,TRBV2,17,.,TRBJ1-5,CASSEVKRTGAKRPQHF,TGTGCCAGCAGTGAAGTGAAAAGGACAGGGGCTAAAAGGCCCCAGCATTTT
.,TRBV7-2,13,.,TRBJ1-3,CASSLLAGNTIYF,TGTGCCAGCAGCCTCTTGGCTGGAAACACCATATATTTT
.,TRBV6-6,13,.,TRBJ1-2,CASSYVQGGGYTF,TGTGCCAGCAGTTACGTCCAGGGCGGTGGCTACACCTTC
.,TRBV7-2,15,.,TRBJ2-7,CASSLDRTDSYEQYF,TGTGCCAGCAGCTTAGACCGGACTGATTCCTACGAGCAGTACTTC
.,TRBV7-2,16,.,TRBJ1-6,CASSPRQSSYNSPLHF,TGTGCCAGCAGCCCGCGGCAGAGCTCCTATAATTCACCCCTCCACTTT
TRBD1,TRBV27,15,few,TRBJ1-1,CASSPQGRGNTEAFF,TGTGCCAGCAGTCCACAGGGGCGGGGGAACACTGAAGCTTTCTTT
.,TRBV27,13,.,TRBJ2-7,CASSLSNTYEQYF,TGTGCCAGCAGTTTATCGAACACCTACGAGCAGTACTTC
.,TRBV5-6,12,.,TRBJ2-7,CASSLGGMGQYF,TGTGCCAGCAGCCTGGGCGGTATGGGGCAGTACTTC
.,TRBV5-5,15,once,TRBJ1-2,CASSLDPGWNYGYTF,TGTGCCAGCAGCTTGGACCCAGGATGGAACTATGGCTACACCTTC
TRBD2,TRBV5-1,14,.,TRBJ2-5,CASSLVAGAETQYF,TGCGCCAGCAGCTTGGTTGCGGGAGCAGAGACCCAGTACTTC
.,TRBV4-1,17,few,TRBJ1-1,CASSPYNSGIGGTEAFF,TGCGCCAGCAGCCCCTATAACTCGGGGATCGGGGGAACTGAAGCTTTCTTT
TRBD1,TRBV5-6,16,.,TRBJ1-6,CASTAGTGSYNSPLHF,TGTGCCAGCACCGCCGGGACAGGGAGCTATAATTCACCCCTCCACTTT
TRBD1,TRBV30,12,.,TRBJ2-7,CAWGQGRYEQYF,TGTGCCTGGGGACAGGGGAGGTACGAGCAGTACTTC
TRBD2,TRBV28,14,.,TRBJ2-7,CASYSGRVTYEQYF,TGTGCCAGCTACAGCGGGAGGGTTACCTACGAGCAGTACTTC
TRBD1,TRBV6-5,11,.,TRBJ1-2,CASRRQGPYTF,TGTGCCAGCAGGAGACAGGGACCCTACACCTTC
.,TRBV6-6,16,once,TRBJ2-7,CASSYDGPGNSYEQYF,TGTGCCAGCAGTTACGATGGGCCGGGGAATTCCTACGAGCAGTACTTC
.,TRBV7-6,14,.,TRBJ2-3,CASSLDGSSDTQYF,TGTGCCAGCAGCTTAGATGGTAGCTCAGATACGCAGTATTTT
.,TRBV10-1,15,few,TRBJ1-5,CASETGSRYNQPQHF,TGCGCCAGCGAGACCGGGTCAAGATACAATCAGCCCCAGCATTTT
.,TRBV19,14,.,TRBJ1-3,CAATGYFSGNTIYF,TGTGCCGCGACAGGTTATTTCTCTGGAAACACCATATATTTT
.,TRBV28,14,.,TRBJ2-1,CASSLGGSLYEQFF,TGTGCCAGCAGTTTAGGGGGGAGTTTATATGAGCAGTTCTTC
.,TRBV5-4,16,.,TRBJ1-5,CASSLDNLGGNQPQHF,TGTGCCAGCAGCTTGGACAATTTGGGTGGCAATCAGCCCCAGCATTTT
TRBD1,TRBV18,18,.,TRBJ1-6,CASSPPGQGVMNNSPLHF,TGTGCCAGCTCACCACCGGGACAGGGGGTAATGAATAATTCACCCCTCCACTTT
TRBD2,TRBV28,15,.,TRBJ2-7,CASSFRGLAPGEQYF,TGTGCCAGCAGTTTCCGGGGACTAGCTCCTGGGGAGCAGTACTTC
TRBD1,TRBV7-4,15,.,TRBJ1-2,CASSQGQGDFYGYTF,TGTGCCAGCAGCCAAGGACAGGGGGACTTCTATGGCTACACCTTC
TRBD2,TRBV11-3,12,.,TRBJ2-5,CASSYGGETQYF,TGTGCCAGCAGCTACGGGGGGGAGACCCAGTACTTC
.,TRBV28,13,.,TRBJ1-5,CASSLQRQQPQHF,TGTGCCAGCAGTCTCCAGCGTCAACAGCCCCAGCATTTT
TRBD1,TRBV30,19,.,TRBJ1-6,CAWKGRQGARSSYNSPLHF,TGTGCCTGGAAGGGGAGGCAGGGGGCCCGAAGCTCCTATAATTCACCCCTCCACTTT
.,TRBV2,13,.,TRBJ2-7,CASSGQAHYEQYF,TGTGCCAGCAGTGGACAGGCCCACTACGAGCAGTACTTC
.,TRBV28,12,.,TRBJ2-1,CASSPGYNEQFF,TGTGCCAGCAGTCCCGGGTACAATGAGCAGTTCTTC
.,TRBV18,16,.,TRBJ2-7,CASSLTLGTDSYEQYF,TGTGCCAGCTCACTAACCCTTGGGACCGATTCCTACGAGCAGTACTTC